The 25 T cell receptor beta chains presented below share a single source sample, sequenced in a study of blood T cells in healthy people across ages. Then a second PCR, running about 7 to 11 cycles, was carried out with a sample-barcoded 5' primer and a J-beta primer mix. From the 5' RACE reads, TCRdb called clonotypes with MiXCR, one entry per CDR3 protein. Altogether approximately 900,000 distinct CDR3 sequences are present, under 35% being singletons, with the ten largest covering more than 8.5%. Separately, the same data were catalogued under a study of T cells of mothers and their children.

The sample taken for sequencing was blood. The source of these receptors is a woman aged 40 to 50 in good health.

This clonotype has more than one count but fewer than ten. V is TRBV6-1 and J is TRBJ1-2; D perhaps matches TRBD1 (5 bases). Germline-derived CDR1 and CDR2 are MNHNS and SASEGT. The CDR3 is made up of 14 amino acids. The ends were cut back, 2 bases at V and 5 bases at J, with 12 bases in the middle. In DNA, the CDR3 is TGTGCCAGCAGTGAAAACAAGGGGCGGTATGGCTACACCTTC. The encoded protein is CASSENKGRYGYTF.

This clonotype was seen a few times. The genes are TRBV6-5 and TRBJ1-1; D uncertain. Trimming cost V 7 bases and J 0 bases, with 12 bases left between them. Per germline, CDR1 MNHEY and CDR2 SVGAGI. The CDR3 has 14 amino acids. CDR3 nucleotide sequence: TGTGCCAGCACCCAAGGGATCATGAACACTGAAGCTTTCTTT. This codes for CASTQGIMNTEAFF.

This clonotype was picked up many times. CDR3 protein: CASSTRQNINYGYTF. CDR3 sequence (DNA): TGTGCCAGCAGCACTCGGCAGAATATTAACTATGGCTACACCTTC. This chain uses TRBV5-5 with TRBJ1-2; no definite D call. V was cut by 4 bases and J by 1 base, with 14 bases left in between. The CDR3 is made up of 15 amino acids. Germline V gene lookup returns CDR1 SGHKS and CDR2 YYEKEE (reference sequence).

The chain combines TRBV20-1 with TRBJ1-2, with 8 bases matching TRBD1. Trimming at V came to 2 bases and at J to 8 bases, leaving 7 bases not matched to a gene. The CDR3 loop spans 13 amino acids. Per germline, CDR1 DFQATT and CDR2 SNEGSKA (reference sequence). The CDR3, as DNA: TGCAGTGCTAGAACCACAGGGGGTTGGGGCTACACCTTC. It is translated as CSARTTGGWGYTF.

This clonotype has more than one count but fewer than ten. This may stem from a read error, because a much larger clone lies one nucleotide away. V gene TRBV12-3 or TRBV12-4 combines with J gene TRBJ2-7, with TRBD1 matching 9 bases. The CDR3 is 13 amino acids. The V segment lost 7 bases and the J segment 6 bases; nucleotides outside the gene matches: 7. The CDR3 bases are TGTGCCAGCAAATTGGGACAGGGCTGCGAGCAGTACTTC. This translates into CASKLGQGCEQYF.

This clonotype was seen repeatedly, ten times or more. The chain employs TRBV19 and TRBJ2-5; D unclear. Germline CDR1 reads LNHDA; CDR2 reads SQIVND (reference sequence). V was clipped by 9 bases and J by 2 bases, with 16 bases between them. This CDR3 comprises 14 residues. CDR3 residues: CASSDSRAQETQYF. The CDR3 DNA follows: TGTGCCAGCTCAGACTCCCGGGCTCAAGAGACCCAGTACTTC.

This clonotype came up once. The chain combines TRBV7-2 with TRBJ1-1; 10 bases map to TRBD1. V gave up 3 bases and J gave up 11 bases; unmatched junction bases: 9. Germline V gives CDR1 SGHTA, CDR2 FQGNSA. The CDR3 runs 14 residues. The chain's CDR3 is CASSLRRTGGEAFF. The CDR3 nucleotides are TGTGCCAGCAGCTTGAGGCGGACAGGGGGTGAGGCTTTCTTT.

As DNA, the CDR3 is TGTGCCAGTAGGAATACCCAACCGAACACTGAAGCTTTCTTT. Amino acids: CASRNTQPNTEAFF. The chain joins TRBV19 to TRBJ1-1; D not certain. V lost 6 bases, J lost 1 base, and 12 bases lay in between. This CDR3 is built from 14 residues. Germline V gene data show CDR1 as LNHDA and CDR2 as SQIVND (reference sequence).

This clonotype was observed a few times. One base away lies a much larger clone, so this may be a sequencing read error. The chain carries TRBV12-3 or TRBV12-4 and TRBJ2-7; TRBD2 is a possible D gene (5 bases). V was pared by 4 bases and J by 6 bases, with 13 bases between. This CDR3 is built from 13 residues. The CDR3 sequence: CASSSSEGSEQYF. CDR3 sequence (DNA): TGTGCCAGCAGTTCGAGCGAGGGTTCCGAGCAGTACTTC.

This clonotype was seen repeatedly, ten times or more. The rearrangement joins TRBV12-3 or TRBV12-4 to TRBJ2-7; D is perhaps TRBD1 or TRBD2 (5 bases each). CDR3 length: 15 amino acids. Trimming shortened V by 6 bases and J by 2 bases, and 17 bases separated the two germline ends. The CDR3 sequence: CASSREGPTTYEQYF. CDR3 DNA sequence: TGTGCCAGCAGCCGCGAGGGACCGACGACCTACGAGCAGTACTTC.

This chain uses TRBV3-1 with TRBJ2-4; no reliable D call. TRBJ2-7 explains the end of the DNA better; the J call may be wrong. Germline V CDR1 and CDR2: LGHDT, YNNKEL (reference sequence). CDR3 length equals 14 residues. For the CDR3, the DNA is TGTGCCAGCAGTCGAAATCTGGGTAGTTACGAGCAGTACTTC. Protein: CASSRNLGSYEQYF.

The table lists this clonotype with many counts. The gene calls are TRBV5-1 and TRBJ2-1; 7 bases agree with TRBD2. With 5 bases clipped from V and 5 bases from J, the junction kept 7 bases outside the gene matches. CDR1 is SGHRS, CDR2 YFSETQ, per germline. The CDR3 spans 14 residues. Written as DNA, the CDR3 is TGCGCCAGCAGTGATCCTAGCGGAAACAATGAGCAGTTCTTC. It yields the protein CASSDPSGNNEQFF. Full variable domain (rest looked up from reference TRBV5-1 and TRBJ2-1): KAGVTQTPRYLIKTRGQQVTLSCSPISGHRSVSWYQQTPGQGLQFLFEYFSETQRNKGNFPGRFSGRQFSNSRSEMNVSTLELGDSALYLCASSDPSGNNEQFFGPGTRLTVL.

This clonotype was observed many times. This chain uses TRBV7-9 with TRBJ2-5; TRBD2 matches at 10 bases. Trimming cost V 5 bases and J 5 bases; bases outside gene matches: 8. In germline, CDR1 is SEHNR, CDR2 FQNEAQ (reference sequence). There are 15 residues in the CDR3. DNA of the CDR3: TGTGCCAGCAGCCCAGGGACTAGCGCACGCGAGACCCAGTACTTC. It specifies CASSPGTSARETQYF.

J is TRBJ2-5 and V is TRBV28, with D perhaps matching TRBD1 (6 bases). V lost 6 bases, J lost 0 bases, and 11 bases lay in between. The CDR3 is 14 residues long. Germline V CDR1 and CDR2: MDHEN, SYDVKM. The CDR3 here is CASSPTGHQETQYF. The CDR3 DNA sequence: TGTGCCAGCAGCCCGACAGGACACCAAGAGACCCAGTACTTC.

In regard to this clonotype: Just one base apart from a much larger clone, this may be a read error. The rearrangement links TRBV6-2 or TRBV6-3 to TRBJ2-1; D may be TRBD1 (6 bases). The end of the DNA is better explained by TRBJ2-7, so the J call may be wrong. The V gene's germline CDR1 is MNHEY and CDR2 SVGEGT. The CDR3 totals 14 residues. The CDR3 loop reads CASTRDNSYNEQYF. The CDR3 DNA reads as TGTGCCAGCACTAGGGACAACTCCTACAATGAGCAGTACTTC.

This chain links TRBV5-1 with TRBJ2-1, with 8 bases aligning to TRBD2. V dropped 4 bases and J dropped 9; count of bases not matched to a gene: 30. CDR3 length equals 21 residues. Germline CDR1 reads SGHRS; CDR2 reads YFSETQ. The CDR3 reads CASSPGGAPMPTSRLQGEQFF. CDR3 in DNA: TGCGCCAGCAGCCCGGGGGGGGCGCCGATGCCGACTAGCCGGCTCCAGGGTGAGCAGTTCTTC.

This clonotype was counted at least ten times. This chain links TRBV4-1 with TRBJ2-7; TRBD1 aligns across 8 bases. This CDR3 has 16 residues. Germline V CDR1 and CDR2: MGHRA, YSYEKL. V shed 0 bases, J shed 3 bases, and the junction held 7 bases outside the gene matches. DNA of the CDR3: TGCGCCAGCAGCCAAGATAGGACAGGGACAGGCTACGAGCAGTACTTC. Its translation is CASSQDRTGTGYEQYF.

The chain recombines TRBV2 with TRBJ2-7, with TRBD2 identical over 13 bases. Germline V gives CDR1 SNHLY, CDR2 FYNNEI. V dropped 5 bases and J dropped 0; count of bases not matched to a gene: 7. The CDR3 is 17 residues long. CDR3 sequence: CASSPGTSGAFSYEQYF. For the CDR3, the DNA is TGTGCCAGCAGTCCCGGGACTAGCGGGGCCTTCTCCTACGAGCAGTACTTC.

The rearrangement links TRBV25-1 to TRBJ1-3; D is unclear. The CDR3 contains 15 residues. Trimming removed 3 bases from V and 0 bases from J, with 9 bases in between. CDR1 MGHDK and CDR2 SYGVNS come from the germline V gene. The CDR3 reads CASSEMGISGNTIYF. The DNA of the CDR3 is TGTGCCAGCAGTGAGATGGGTATCTCTGGAAACACCATATATTTT.

This clonotype occurred many times. V usage is TRBV29-1 and J usage is TRBJ2-7; tentative D call: TRBD1 (5 bases). V lost 4 bases, J lost 9 bases, and 16 bases lay in between. This CDR3 is 12 amino acids long. Germline values: CDR1 SQVTM, CDR2 ANQGSEA. The CDR3 region is CSVGTPGSVQYF. CDR3 sequence (DNA): TGCAGCGTTGGGACCCCAGGGTCGGTGCAGTACTTC.

This clonotype has only a few counts. Sequence at one end of the junction differs from germline and may be a read error. The V and J genes are TRBV6-2 or TRBV6-3 and TRBJ2-7; TRBD1 matches 7 bases. CDR3 length equals 14 residues. Per germline, CDR1 MNHEY and CDR2 SVGEGT. In DNA, the CDR3 is TGTGCCAGCAGTATAGGACAGGCGACCTACGAGCTGTACTTC. Residues: CASSIGQATYELYF.

The gene calls are TRBV12-3 or TRBV12-4 and TRBJ2-1, with TRBD1 identical over 10 bases. This CDR3 has 13 amino acids. V was pared by 6 bases and J by 9 bases, with 5 bases of the junction left unmatched. Here the CDR3 DNA reads TGTGCCAGCAGCCGGACAGGGGGTATTGAGCAGTTCTTC. This translates into CASSRTGGIEQFF.

In DNA form, the CDR3 reads TGTGCCAGCAGCCAAGTCCACGGCATGAACACTGAAGCTTTCTTT. Encoded protein: CASSQVHGMNTEAFF. This chain joins TRBV14 and TRBJ1-1; D is unresolved. Germline loops: CDR1 SGHDN, CDR2 FVKESK. Trimming left V 1 base short and J 0 bases short, with 9 bases between. This CDR3 has 15 amino acids.

The rearrangement joins TRBV6-6 to TRBJ2-3; 9 positions match TRBD2. Germline loops: CDR1 MNHNY, CDR2 SVGAGI (reference sequence). The V and J ends lost 6 bases and 4 bases, in that order; junction bases with no gene match: 2. The CDR3 runs 13 residues. The CDR3 region is CASRGTSPDTQYF. DNA of the CDR3: TGTGCCAGCAGGGGGACTAGCCCAGATACGCAGTATTTT.

The gene calls are TRBV20-1 and TRBJ1-1; tentatively, D is TRBD1 (6 bases). The CDR3 runs to 14 residues. Per germline, CDR1 DFQATT and CDR2 SNEGSKA (reference sequence). V shed 2 bases and J shed 1 base, with 11 bases lying between them. The CDR3 sequence: CSARPEQGNTEAFF. Written as DNA, the CDR3 is TGCAGTGCTAGACCCGAACAGGGGAACACTGAAGCTTTCTTT.